This entry concerns a single TCR beta chain. Its specificity is unknown. 60 Vbeta and 13 Jbeta primers were used in PCR. The repertoire was sequenced with immunoSEQ multiplex PCR; TCRdb's copy has only in-frame clones and lacks some. The sample carries about 38,000 clones, roughly 88% recorded once. The CDR3 totals 16 residues. Trimming took 1 base from V and 5 from J; bases not matched to a gene: 11. The sample originates from a study of cytomegalovirus exposure and HLA in healthy donors. Study results and limitations: DRB1 had the most TCR associations and HLA-C the fewest, a later analysis found, with rates varying by HLA locus. The study carried out a later analysis of TCR beta sequences. It associated some 17,000 of them with specific HLA alleles at a false discovery rate of 0.05. Sequencing likely generated an artifact that appeared as a cluster of highly shared sequence variants.

The source of this sequence is a woman aged 40 to 55 in good health and CMV-seropositive. The genes are TRBV5-3 and TRBJ2-5; 7 positions match TRBD2. TRBV5-3 qualifies as an ORF whose function is uncertain. The sample consisted of PBMCs. The CDR3, as DNA: TGTGCCAGAAGCTTGCATCTGTCCGGGGAGGGGGAGACCCAGTACTTC. Its translation is CARSLHLSGEGETQYF.